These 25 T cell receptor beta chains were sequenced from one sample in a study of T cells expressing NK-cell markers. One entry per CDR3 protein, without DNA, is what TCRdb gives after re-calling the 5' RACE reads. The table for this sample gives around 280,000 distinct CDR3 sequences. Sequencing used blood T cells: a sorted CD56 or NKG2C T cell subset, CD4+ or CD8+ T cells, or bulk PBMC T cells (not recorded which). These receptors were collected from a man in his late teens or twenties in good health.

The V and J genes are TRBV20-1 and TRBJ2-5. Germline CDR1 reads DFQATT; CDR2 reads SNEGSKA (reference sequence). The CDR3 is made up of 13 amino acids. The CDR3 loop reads CSAMRDDFGTQYF.

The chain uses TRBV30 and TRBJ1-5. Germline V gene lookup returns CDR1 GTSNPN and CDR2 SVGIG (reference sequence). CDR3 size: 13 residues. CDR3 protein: CAFTVGSNQPQHF.

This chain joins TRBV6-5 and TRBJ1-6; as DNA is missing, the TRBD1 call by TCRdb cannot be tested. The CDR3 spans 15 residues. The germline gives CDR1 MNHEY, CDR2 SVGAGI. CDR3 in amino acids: CASSYSPGQGAPLHF.

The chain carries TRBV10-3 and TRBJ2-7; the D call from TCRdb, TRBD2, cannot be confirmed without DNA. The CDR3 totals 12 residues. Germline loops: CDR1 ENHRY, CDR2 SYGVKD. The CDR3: CAIGLRDNEQYF.

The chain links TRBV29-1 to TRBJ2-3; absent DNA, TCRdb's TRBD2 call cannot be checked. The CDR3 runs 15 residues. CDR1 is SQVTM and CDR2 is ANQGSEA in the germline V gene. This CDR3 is CSAGPGLAGADTQYF.

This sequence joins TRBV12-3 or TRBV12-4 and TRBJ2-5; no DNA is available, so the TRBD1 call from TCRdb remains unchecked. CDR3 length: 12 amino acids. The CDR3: CASTRGLETQYF.

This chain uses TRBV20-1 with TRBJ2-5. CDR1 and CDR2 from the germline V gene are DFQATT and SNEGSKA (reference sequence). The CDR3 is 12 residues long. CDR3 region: CSATTFKGTQYF.

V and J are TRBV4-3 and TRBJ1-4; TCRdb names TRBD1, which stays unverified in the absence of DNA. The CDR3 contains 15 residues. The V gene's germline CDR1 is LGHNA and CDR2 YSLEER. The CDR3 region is CASSQEGLTNEKLFF.

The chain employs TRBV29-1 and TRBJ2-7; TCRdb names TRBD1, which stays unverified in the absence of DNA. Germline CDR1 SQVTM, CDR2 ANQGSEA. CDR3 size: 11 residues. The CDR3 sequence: CSAGTSREQYF.

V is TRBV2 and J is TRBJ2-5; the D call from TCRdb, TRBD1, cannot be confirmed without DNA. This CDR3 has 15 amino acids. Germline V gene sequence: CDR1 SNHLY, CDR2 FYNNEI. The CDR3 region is CASRVAGVRQETQYF.

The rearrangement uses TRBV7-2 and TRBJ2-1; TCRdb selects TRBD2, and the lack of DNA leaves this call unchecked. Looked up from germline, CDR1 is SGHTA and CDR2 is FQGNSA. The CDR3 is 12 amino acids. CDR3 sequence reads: CASSLAAPAQFF.

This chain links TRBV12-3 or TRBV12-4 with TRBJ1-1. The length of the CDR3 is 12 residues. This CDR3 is CASTQLRLEAFF.

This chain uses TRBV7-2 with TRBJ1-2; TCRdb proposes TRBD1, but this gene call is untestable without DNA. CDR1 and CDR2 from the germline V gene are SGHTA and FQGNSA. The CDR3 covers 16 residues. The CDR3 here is CASSLAVGTGNYGYTF. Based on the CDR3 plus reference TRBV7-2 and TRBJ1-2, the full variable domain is GAGVSQSPSNKVTEKGKDVELRCDPISGHTALYWYRQSLGQGLEFLIYFQGNSAPDKSGLPSDRFSAERTGGSVSTLTIQRTQQEDSAVYLCASSLAVGTGNYGYTFGSGTRLTVV.

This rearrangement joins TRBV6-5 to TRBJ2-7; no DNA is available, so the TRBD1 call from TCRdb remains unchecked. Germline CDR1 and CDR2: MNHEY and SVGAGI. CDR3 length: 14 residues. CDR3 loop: CASSYSPGQVEIYF.

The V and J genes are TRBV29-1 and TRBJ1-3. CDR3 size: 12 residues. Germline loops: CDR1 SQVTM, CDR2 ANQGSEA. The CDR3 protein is CSVRLSGNTIYF.

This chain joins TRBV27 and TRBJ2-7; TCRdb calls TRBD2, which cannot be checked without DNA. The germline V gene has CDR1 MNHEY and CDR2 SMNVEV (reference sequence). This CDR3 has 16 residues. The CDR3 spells CASSPLTSGRVYEQYF.

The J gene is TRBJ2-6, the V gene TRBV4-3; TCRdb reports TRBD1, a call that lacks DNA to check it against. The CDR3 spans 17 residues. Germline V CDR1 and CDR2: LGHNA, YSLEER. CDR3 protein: CASSQGTAYSGANVLTF.

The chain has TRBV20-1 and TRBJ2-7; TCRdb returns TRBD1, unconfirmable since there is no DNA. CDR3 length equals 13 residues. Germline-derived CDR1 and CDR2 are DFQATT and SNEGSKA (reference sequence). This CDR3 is CSASGQDHYEQYF.

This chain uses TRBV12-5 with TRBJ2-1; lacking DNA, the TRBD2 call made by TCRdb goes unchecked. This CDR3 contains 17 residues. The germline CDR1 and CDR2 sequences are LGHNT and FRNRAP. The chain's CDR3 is CASGSRTSGSLGNEQFF.

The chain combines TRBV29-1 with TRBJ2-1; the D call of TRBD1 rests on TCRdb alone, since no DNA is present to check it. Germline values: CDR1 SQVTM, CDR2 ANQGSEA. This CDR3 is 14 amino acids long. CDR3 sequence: CSVEDRWDLRGQFF.

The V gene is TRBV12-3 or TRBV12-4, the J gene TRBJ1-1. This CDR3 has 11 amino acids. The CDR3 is CAVSRNTEAFF.

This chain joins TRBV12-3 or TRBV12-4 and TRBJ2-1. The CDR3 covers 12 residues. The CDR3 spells CASHGYSNEQFF.

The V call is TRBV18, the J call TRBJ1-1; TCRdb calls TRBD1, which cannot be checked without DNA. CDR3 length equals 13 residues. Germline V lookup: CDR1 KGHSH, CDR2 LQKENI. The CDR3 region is CASSGPLDTEAFF.

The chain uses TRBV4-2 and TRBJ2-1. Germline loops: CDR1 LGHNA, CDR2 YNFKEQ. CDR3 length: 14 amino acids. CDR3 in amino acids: CASSHELVNNEQFF.

The CDR3 loop reads CASSPPATNEKLFF. The V call is TRBV19, the J call TRBJ1-4. This CDR3 comprises 14 residues. Germline V gene sequence: CDR1 LNHDA, CDR2 SQIVND (reference sequence).